Listed below are T cell receptor beta chains from one sample, sequenced in a study of a mutant IDH1 vaccine in newly diagnosed glioma. Sequenced by immunoSEQ multiplex PCR; TCRdb stores in-frame clones only, minus some. The profile shows some 56,000 clones, about 90% of them singletons. The material sequenced was PBMCs, taken from a glioma patient treated with radiotherapy, temozolomide or both. All receptors derive from a man aged 50-59 years with glioma. Each CDR3 is given with its conserved first and last residue. A D gene is named only where the DNA matches it firmly.

J gene,D gene,V gene,CDR3 protein
TRBJ2-7,NA,TRBV7-6,CASSDSGVEQYF
TRBJ2-2,NA,TRBV4-2,CASSPPVATGELFF
TRBJ2-5,NA,TRBV28,CASSSPPRGPASGIQETQYF
TRBJ2-7,NA,TRBV7-9,CASSPPYPDRMYEQYF
TRBJ2-5,TRBD1,TRBV28,CASAPQTGGEETQYF
TRBJ2-3,TRBD1,TRBV5-1,CASSFTGERTDTQYF
TRBJ2-3,NA,TRBV7-2,CASSLGGTDTQYF
TRBJ2-3,NA,TRBV29-1,CSAGGGGTQYF
TRBJ1-6,NA,TRBV7-2,CASREQGPASPLHF
TRBJ2-7,TRBD1,TRBV10-2,CASSETGGRVEQYF
TRBJ2-2,NA,TRBV5-1,CASSKDSRVGTGELFF
TRBJ2-2,NA,TRBV7-9,CASSSPGQEWVTGELFF
TRBJ2-6,NA,TRBV7-3,CASSLMSSGANVLTF
TRBJ2-7,NA,TRBV7-9,CASSPRTGRDSYEQYF
TRBJ2-7,NA,TRBV6-5,CTTLPGHLNEQYF
TRBJ1-4,NA,TRBV6-6,CASSDTGTAGEKLFF
TRBJ1-3,NA,TRBV30,CAWSKGGAGNTIYF
TRBJ1-6,TRBD1,TRBV6-5,CASSYDRVDSPLHF
TRBJ2-7,NA,TRBV5-1,CASSLAGGNSYEQYF
TRBJ2-3,NA,TRBV7-9,CASSLALARYTDTQYF
TRBJ1-2,TRBD1,TRBV13,CASSLRGRGGYTF
TRBJ2-5,NA,TRBV2,CASSEYTAIETQYF
TRBJ2-5,NA,TRBV5-5,CASSRSDSQETQYF
TRBJ2-6,NA,TRBV5-1,CASSLGAGANVLTF
TRBJ1-5,NA,TRBV7-8,CASSLDPGWNQPQHF
TRBJ1-4,NA,TRBV7-9,CASSRDGPNEKLFF
TRBJ1-1,NA,TRBV6-5,CASSYSRASNTEAFF